One and the same sample provided the 14 T cell receptor beta chains below, sequenced in a study of blood T cell repertoires in COVID-19. This table comes from immunoSEQ multiplex PCR, and its TCRdb copy is limited to in-frame clones, with some not included. Of some 130,000 clones listed, about 72% were seen once; the top ten hold under 2.5%. Sequencing was carried out using peripheral blood. All receptors derive from a woman in her 70s with acute or convalescent COVID-19.

This rearrangement joins TRBV11-2 to TRBJ2-7; 14 nucleotides match TRBD2. Germline CDR1 is SGHAT and CDR2 is FQNNGV. V dropped 8 bases and J dropped 7; count of bases not matched to a gene: 7. The CDR3 has 14 residues. CDR3 bases: TGTGCCAGCGTCGGGACTAGCGGGAGTGGAGAGCAGTACTTC. This codes for CASVGTSGSGEQYF.

This clone was counted between two and nine times. This rearrangement joins TRBV6-1 to TRBJ1-4; D is undetermined. The V end lost 3 bases, the J end lost 6 bases, and 11 bases lay between the germline ends. The CDR3 runs to 14 residues. Looked up from germline, CDR1 is MNHNS and CDR2 is SASEGT. CDR3 coding DNA: TGTGCCAGCAGTGATTTCCAGTCCGATGAAAAACTGTTTTTT. It translates to CASSDFQSDEKLFF.

The chain employs TRBV6-5 and TRBJ1-2; the D gene is possibly TRBD1 (6 bases). V was pared by 6 bases and J by 7 bases, with 9 bases between. The CDR3 sequence is 11 residues long. CDR1 is MNHEY and CDR2 is SVGAGI in the germline V gene. The CDR3 is CASRKGVGYTF. As DNA, the CDR3 is TGTGCCAGCAGGAAGGGGGTTGGCTACACCTTC.

Only one count was recorded for this clone. This CDR3 reads CASSRSGTGFSNYGYTF. CDR3 nucleotide sequence: TGTGCCAGCAGCCGATCCGGGACAGGGTTTTCGAACTATGGCTACACCTTC. The rearrangement uses TRBV4-2 and TRBJ1-2, with 9 nucleotides matching TRBD1. Trimming at V came to 4 bases and at J to 2 bases, leaving 11 bases not matched to a gene. This CDR3 has 17 amino acids. Germline CDR1 is LGHNA and CDR2 is YNFKEQ.

The V call is TRBV5-4, the J call TRBJ2-7, with 7 bases lining up with TRBD2. Trimming took 5 bases from V and 6 from J; bases not matched to a gene: 11. The CDR3 sequence is 14 residues long. Germline loops: CDR1 SGHNT, CDR2 YYREEE (reference sequence). DNA for the CDR3: TGTGCCAGCAGTCCCGGGGGGAGGAATGCCGAGCAGTACTTC. Translated: CASSPGGRNAEQYF.

This clone was detected many times. The CDR3 loop reads CASSQGAGAFF. Written as DNA, the CDR3 is TGTGCCAGCAGCCAGGGGGCTGGTGCTTTCTTT. The chain recombines TRBV28 with TRBJ1-1; 8 nucleotides line up with TRBD1. The CDR3 totals 11 residues. From germline, CDR1 is MDHEN and CDR2 SYDVKM. V trimming: 6 bases; J trimming: 11 bases; junction bases outside the gene matches: 5. The full variable domain, rest sourced from reference TRBV28 and TRBJ1-1, is DVKVTQSSRYLVKRTGEKVFLECVQDMDHENMFWYRQDPGLGLRLIYFSYDVKMKEKGDIPEGYSVSREKKERFSLILESASTNQTSMYLCASSQGAGAFFGQGTRLTVV.

The chain links TRBV30 to TRBJ1-5; a possible D gene is TRBD1 (6 bases). Germline CDR1 is GTSNPN and CDR2 is SVGIG (reference sequence). Between the trimmed V and J ends, which lost 3 bases and 7 bases, there was a span of 16 bases. This CDR3 comprises 14 residues. As DNA, the CDR3 is TGTGCCTGGAGCACCGGGACGGACAGACAGCCCCAGCATTTT. This codes for CAWSTGTDRQPQHF.

This clone was seen once. The chain carries TRBV6-5 and TRBJ2-3; a possible D gene is TRBD2 (6 bases). Trimming cost V 4 bases and J 1 base, with 9 bases left between them. The CDR3 has 14 amino acids. The germline gives CDR1 MNHEY, CDR2 SVGAGI. CDR3 DNA sequence: TGTGCCAGCAGTTCCAGGGAGGGCACAGATACGCAGTATTTT. This gives the protein CASSSREGTDTQYF.

V is TRBV19 and J is TRBJ1-3, with D maybe TRBD1 (6 bases). The length of the CDR3 is 16 residues. Germline assignment: CDR1 LNHDA and CDR2 SQIVND (reference sequence). V lost 5 bases and J lost 0, with 14 bases in between. CDR3 loop: CASSGQGSFSGNTIYF. In DNA, the CDR3 is TGTGCCAGTAGTGGGCAGGGGTCCTTCTCTGGAAACACCATATATTTT.

J is TRBJ2-4 and V is TRBV10-3; 9 bases are shared with TRBD2. Trimming took 6 bases from V and 3 from J; bases not matched to a gene: 12. CDR3 length: 17 amino acids. Per the germline V gene, CDR1 is ENHRY and CDR2 is SYGVKD. As DNA, the CDR3 is TGTGCCATCAGCGTAGCGGGAGCGGGGGATGTCAAAAACATTCAGTACTTC. As protein: CAISVAGAGDVKNIQYF.

The chain recombines TRBV19 with TRBJ1-1, with 8 positions matching TRBD1. Trimming at V came to 4 bases and at J to 3 bases, leaving 7 bases not matched to a gene. Germline V gives CDR1 LNHDA, CDR2 SQIVND (reference sequence). The CDR3 contains 15 residues. The CDR3 nucleotides read TGTGCCAGTAGTAGGACAGGGCAAAGTGACACTGAAGCTTTCTTT. Translation gives CASSRTGQSDTEAFF.

The chain carries TRBV6-1 and TRBJ2-7, with 11 bases lining up with TRBD2. There are 16 residues in the CDR3. V shed 2 bases and J 0 bases; nucleotides not matched to a gene: 3. From germline, CDR1 is MNHNS and CDR2 SASEGT. The CDR3 nucleotides are TGTGCCAGCAGTGAATCCGGGACTAGCGGCTCCTACGAGCAGTACTTC. Residues: CASSESGTSGSYEQYF.

This clone came up once. The rearrangement uses TRBV15 and TRBJ1-6; 9 bases agree with TRBD1. The CDR3 totals 19 residues. Trimming took 1 base from V and 1 from J; bases not matched to a gene: 8. Per germline, CDR1 LNHNV and CDR2 YYDKDF (reference sequence). The CDR3 DNA is TGTGCCACCAGCAGAGGCTTAACAGGGGGCAGGTCCTATAATTCACCCCTCCACTTT. Encoded protein: CATSRGLTGGRSYNSPLHF.

This clone was seen more than once but under ten times. The V call is TRBV7-9, the J call TRBJ1-1; TRBD1 matches 8 bases. This CDR3 has 13 amino acids. Looked up from germline, CDR1 is SEHNR and CDR2 is FQNEAQ (reference sequence). Trimming at V came to 5 bases and at J to 9 bases, leaving 8 bases not matched to a gene. The CDR3 sequence is CASSLFGQGKAFF. DNA for the CDR3: TGTGCCAGCAGCCTATTCGGACAGGGAAAAGCTTTCTTT. Full variable domain (outside the CDR3, taken from reference TRBV7-9 and TRBJ1-1): DTGVSQNPRHKITKRGQNVTFRCDPISEHNRLYWYRQTLGQGPEFLTYFQNEAQLEKSRLLSDRFSAERPKGSFSTLEIQRTEQGDSAMYLCASSLFGQGKAFFGQGTRLTVV.